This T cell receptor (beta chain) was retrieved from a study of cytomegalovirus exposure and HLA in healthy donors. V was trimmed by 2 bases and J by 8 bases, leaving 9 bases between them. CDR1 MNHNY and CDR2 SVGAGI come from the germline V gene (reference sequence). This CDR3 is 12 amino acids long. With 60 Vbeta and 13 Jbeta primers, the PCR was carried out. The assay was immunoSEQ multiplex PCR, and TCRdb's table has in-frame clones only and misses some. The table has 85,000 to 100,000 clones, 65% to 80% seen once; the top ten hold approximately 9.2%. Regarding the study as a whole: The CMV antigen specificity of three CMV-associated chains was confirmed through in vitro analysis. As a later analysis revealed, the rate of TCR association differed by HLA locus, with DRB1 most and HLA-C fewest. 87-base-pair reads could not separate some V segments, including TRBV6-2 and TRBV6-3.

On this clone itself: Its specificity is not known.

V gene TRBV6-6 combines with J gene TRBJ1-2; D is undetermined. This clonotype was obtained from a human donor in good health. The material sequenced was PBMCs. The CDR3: CASSYENRGYTF. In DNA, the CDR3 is TGTGCCAGCAGTTACGAGAACCGGGGCTACACCTTC.